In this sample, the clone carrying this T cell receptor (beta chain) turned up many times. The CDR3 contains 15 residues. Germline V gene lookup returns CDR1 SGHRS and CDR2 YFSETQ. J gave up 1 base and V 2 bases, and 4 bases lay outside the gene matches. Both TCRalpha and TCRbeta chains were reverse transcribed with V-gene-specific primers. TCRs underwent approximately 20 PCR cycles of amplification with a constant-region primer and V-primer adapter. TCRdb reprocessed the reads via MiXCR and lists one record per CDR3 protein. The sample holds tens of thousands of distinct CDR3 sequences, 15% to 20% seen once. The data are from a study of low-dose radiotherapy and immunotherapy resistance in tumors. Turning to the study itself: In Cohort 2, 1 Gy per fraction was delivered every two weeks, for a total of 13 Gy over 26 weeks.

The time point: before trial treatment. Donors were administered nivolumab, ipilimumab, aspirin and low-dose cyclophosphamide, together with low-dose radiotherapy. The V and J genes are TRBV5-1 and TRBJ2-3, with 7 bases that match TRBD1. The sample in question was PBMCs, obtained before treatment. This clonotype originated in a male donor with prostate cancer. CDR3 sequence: CASSLDRERTDTQYF. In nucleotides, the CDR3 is TGCGCCAGCAGCTTAGACAGGGAACGCACAGATACGCAGTATTTT.